This TCR beta chain was captured in a study of OX40 agonist ivuxolimab in advanced cancers. Study context: Those enrolled were roughly 80% male, with a mean age of around 57 years and ages from roughly 20 to 90. The study's findings and limits: Some nonresponders additionally presented with little normalized T-cell clonal expansion. Clonal expansion was seen in CD4+ and CD8+ blood T cells by week 6 at 0.1 to 3.0 mg/kg.

Some clones are missing from TCRdb's copy, which holds only in-frame ones; the method was immunoSEQ multiplex PCR. The data contain about 60,000 clones, under 85% of them seen just once; the ten biggest clones take up approximately 3.3%. Note on this clone: Antigen: not known.

The V gene's germline CDR1 is MNHEY and CDR2 SVGAGI. CDR3 length equals 12 residues. V was trimmed by 6 bases and J by 1 base, leaving 7 bases between them. The material sequenced was CD4+ or CD8+ T cells sorted from blood, taken in a trial of the OX40 agonist ivuxolimab. This clonotype was obtained from an adult with an advanced solid tumor such as melanoma, head and neck, liver or kidney cancer. This rearrangement joins TRBV6-5 to TRBJ2-7; D is possibly TRBD1 (5 bases). This CDR3 is CASRDKSYEQYF. CDR3 in DNA: TGTGCCAGCAGGGACAAGTCCTACGAGCAGTACTTC.